The rows below give T cell receptor beta chains drawn from one sample of a study of immune evolution from preneoplasia to lung adenocarcinoma. Sequenced by immunoSEQ multiplex PCR; TCRdb stores in-frame clones only, minus some. Of around 5,000 clones in the sample, around 90% were seen once. Sequencing input: FFPE invasive lung adenocarcinoma tissue. The origin of the receptors is a person aged 50-59 years with lung adenocarcinoma. CDR3s include the opening cysteine and the closing phenylalanine or tryptophan. D genes are given only for firm matches. Clone size is given for some rows only: seen once, a few or many times, or a class if the clone is expanded.

j_gene | d_gene | v_gene | abundance | CDR3nt | CDR3aa
TRBJ2-7 | TRBD1 | TRBV6-1 | - | TGTGCCAGCAGTGTCCAGGGGGTTAAGCGGGAGCAGTACTTC | CASSVQGVKREQYF
TRBJ1-2 | - | TRBV5-4 | - | TGTGCCAGCAGCTTCAGTAGTGGACACCTAGTCTATGGCTACACCTTC | CASSFSSGHLVYGYTF
TRBJ2-1 | - | TRBV27 | once | TGTGCCAGCAGTTTCTCCCCTGGAACCTACAATGAGCAGTTCTTC | CASSFSPGTYNEQFF
TRBJ2-1 | TRBD2 | TRBV7-3 | - | TGTGCCAGCAGCTTACTAGCGGATGGCGTAAGCTCCTACAATGAGCAGTTCTTC | CASSLLADGVSSYNEQFF
TRBJ2-7 | - | TRBV5-6 | - | TGTGCCAGCAGGTTCGGCTACGAGCAGTACTTC | CASRFGYEQYF
TRBJ2-3 | TRBD2 | TRBV11-2 | - | TGTGCCAGCAGCTTAGATCTCTCATGGAGGGAGGGTGGATCAGATACGCAGTATTTT | CASSLDLSWREGGSDTQYF
TRBJ2-5 | - | TRBV28 | once | TGTGCCAGCAAACTCAGTACGACCCAGTACTTC | CASKLSTTQYF
TRBJ1-1 | - | TRBV29-1 | - | TGCAGCGTTGTGTGGCAGGGCACTGAAGCTTTCTTT | CSVVWQGTEAFF
TRBJ1-1 | TRBD1 | TRBV29-1 | - | TGCAGCGTTGGGCAGGGGGACACTGAAGCTTTCTTT | CSVGQGDTEAFF
TRBJ2-4 | - | TRBV11-2 | - | TGTGCCAGCAGCTTAGGGACATTTTTAGCCAAAAACATTCAGTACTTC | CASSLGTFLAKNIQYF
TRBJ1-6 | - | TRBV9 | - | TGTGCCAGCAGCGCCACTGATAAGCCCCTCCACTTT | CASSATDKPLHF
TRBJ2-5 | - | TRBV30 | - | TGTGCCTGCAGGGTAGGGATAGAGACCCAGTACTTC | CACRVGIETQYF
TRBJ1-5 | - | TRBV6-4 | - | TGTGCCAGCAGTGAGGGGAGCAATCAGCCCCAGCATTTT | CASSEGSNQPQHF
TRBJ2-3 | - | TRBV30 | once | TGTGCCTGGAGAACAGGCCCGAACACCCAGAGCACAGATACGCAGTATTTT | CAWRTGPNTQSTDTQYF
TRBJ2-7 | TRBD1 | TRBV14 | - | TGTGCCAGCAGTATTCCGGGACAGGGGGCCTACGAGCAGTACTTC | CASSIPGQGAYEQYF
TRBJ2-4 | - | TRBV28 | - | TGTGCCAGCAGCCCGGCAGTTTGGGCAAACATTCAGTACTTC | CASSPAVWANIQYF
TRBJ1-1 | TRBD1 | TRBV29-1 | - | TGCAGCTTTAGGACAGGGAAAGCTTTCTTT | CSFRTGKAFF
TRBJ2-3 | - | TRBV6-1 | - | TGTGCCAGCACCCTGGGGACCAACCCCACAGATACGCAGTATTTT | CASTLGTNPTDTQYF
TRBJ1-1 | - | TRBV29-1 | few | TGCAGCGTTCGCAGGGGCGGAGAGGACACTGAAGCTTTCTTT | CSVRRGGEDTEAFF
TRBJ1-4 | - | TRBV7-9 | - | TGTGCCAGCAGCCCGGTGGGAGCTAATGAAAAACTGTTTTTT | CASSPVGANEKLFF
TRBJ1-1 | - | TRBV30 | - | TGTGCCTGGAGTGTCAACACTGAAGCTTTCTTT | CAWSVNTEAFF
TRBJ2-7 | TRBD2 | TRBV4-1 | - | TGCGCCAGCAGCCAGAGTCGAGCGGGAGGCTCCTATGAGCAGTACTTC | CASSQSRAGGSYEQYF
TRBJ2-7 | - | TRBV5-1 | - | TGCGCCAGCAGCTTGGATGGCTCGACCTACGAGCAGTACTTC | CASSLDGSTYEQYF
TRBJ1-2 | - | TRBV28 | - | TGTGCCAGCAGTGACCAGAAGAACTATGGCTACACCTTC | CASSDQKNYGYTF
TRBJ1-2 | - | TRBV6-5 | - | TGTGCCAGCACCGAGGGCAGGCTCGGTGGCTACACCTTC | CASTEGRLGGYTF
TRBJ2-1 | TRBD2 | TRBV5-8 | - | TGTGCCAGCAGCGAATGGACTAGCGGGAGATCTTACAATGAGCAGTTCTTC | CASSEWTSGRSYNEQFF
TRBJ2-5 | - | TRBV29-1 | - | TGCAGCGTTGGTTCCGAGGGTAGGGAGACCCAGTACTTC | CSVGSEGRETQYF
TRBJ2-1 | TRBD2 | TRBV4-2 | - | TGTGCCAGCAGCCAAGTTGCTAGCGGGAGCGACAATGAGCAGTTCTTC | CASSQVASGSDNEQFF
TRBJ2-6 | TRBD1 | TRBV11-3 | - | TGTGCCAGCAGCTTAGATACCCGGACAGGGAAGACTTTC | CASSLDTRTGKTF
TRBJ2-3 | TRBD2 | TRBV7-9 | - | TGTGCCAGCAACTTTGGCGGGGGTCGGGATACGCAGTATTTT | CASNFGGGRDTQYF
TRBJ2-1 | - | TRBV5-1 | - | TGCGCCAGCAGCCTTCCTGCCAGGGAGCCACACAATGAGCAGTTCTTC | CASSLPAREPHNEQFF
TRBJ1-1 | - | TRBV18 | - | TGTGCCAGCTCACCACAAAAGGGGGAAGCTTTCTTT | CASSPQKGEAFF
TRBJ1-5 | TRBD1 | TRBV27 | - | TGTGCCAGCAAAGGGACAGGGAATTTTATCAATCAGCCCCAGCATTTT | CASKGTGNFINQPQHF
TRBJ2-5 | - | TRBV7-2 | - | TGTGCCAGCAGCTTAGTAGGCAGGTCCGGGGGGACCCAGTACTTC | CASSLVGRSGGTQYF
TRBJ1-1 | - | TRBV6-6 | once | TGTGCCAGCAGTCGAGGTGGAGGGAACACTGAAGCTTTCTTT | CASSRGGGNTEAFF
TRBJ1-5 | TRBD1 | TRBV30 | - | TGTGCCTGGAGACACACAGGGGGGGCCCAGCATTTT | CAWRHTGGAQHF
TRBJ2-2 | TRBD2 | TRBV5-1 | - | TGCGCCAGCAGCGTCGAACTAGCGGGAGACGGGGAGCTGTTTTTT | CASSVELAGDGELFF
TRBJ2-7 | - | TRBV19 | - | TGTGCCAGTAGTACTAGTTCCGGATCATACGAGCAGTACTTC | CASSTSSGSYEQYF
TRBJ1-4 | - | TRBV30 | - | TGTGCCTGGACCAGGGGCACTAATGAAAAACTGTTTTTT | CAWTRGTNEKLFF
TRBJ2-7 | TRBD2 | TRBV10-3 | - | TGTGCCATCAGTGAGTCTTTCGCCGGGACTAGCGGGTACGAGCAGTACTTC | CAISESFAGTSGYEQYF
TRBJ1-4 | - | TRBV5-1 | - | TGCGCCAGCAGCTTGGGTGAGGGAAGAGGGGAAAAACTGTTTTTT | CASSLGEGRGEKLFF
TRBJ1-2 | TRBD1 | TRBV29-1 | - | TGCAGCGCCGGGGGGACAGTTAACTATGGCTACACCTTC | CSAGGTVNYGYTF
TRBJ2-7 | - | TRBV7-8 | few | TGTGCCAGCAGCTCCCGCATCTCAGGCTCCTACGAGCAGTACTTC | CASSSRISGSYEQYF
TRBJ2-7 | TRBD2 | TRBV28 | - | TGTGCCAGCAGGTCCGGGACTAGCACCGGGTACGAGCAGTACTTC | CASRSGTSTGYEQYF
TRBJ1-1 | - | TRBV7-9 | - | TGTGCCAGCAATAACGTAGGGTTGAACACTGAAGCTTTCTTT | CASNNVGLNTEAFF
TRBJ1-1 | TRBD1 | TRBV30 | - | TGTGCCTGGAGTGGGACAGGGAACACTGAAGCTTTCTTT | CAWSGTGNTEAFF
TRBJ1-1 | - | TRBV28 | - | TGTGCCAGCAGTCACAGTCCGAACACTGAAGCTTTCTTT | CASSHSPNTEAFF
TRBJ1-5 | - | TRBV2 | - | TGTGCCAGCAGTGATGAGGGATCTCAGCCCCAGCATTTT | CASSDEGSQPQHF
TRBJ1-3 | - | TRBV4-2 | - | TGTGCCAGCAGCCAAGAATGGGGTCGCTCTGGAAACACCATATATTTT | CASSQEWGRSGNTIYF
TRBJ2-7 | TRBD2 | TRBV28 | - | TGTGCCAGCAGTTTTAGCGGGAGCAGGTACGAGCAGTACTTC | CASSFSGSRYEQYF